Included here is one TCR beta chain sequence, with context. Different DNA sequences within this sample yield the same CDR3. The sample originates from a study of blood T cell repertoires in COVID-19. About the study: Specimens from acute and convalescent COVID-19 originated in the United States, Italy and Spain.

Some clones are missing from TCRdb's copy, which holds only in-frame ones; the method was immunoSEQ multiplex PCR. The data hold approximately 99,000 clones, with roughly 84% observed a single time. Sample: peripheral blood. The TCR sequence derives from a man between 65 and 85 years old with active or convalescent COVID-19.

DNA of the CDR3: TGTGCCAGCAGTGCCGGTACAGATACGCAGTATTTT. This encodes CASSAGTDTQYF. The rearrangement joins TRBV2 to TRBJ2-3; D not certain. Per germline, CDR1 SNHLY and CDR2 FYNNEI. Trimming pared 4 bases from V and 3 bases from J, leaving 5 bases between. This CDR3 has 12 amino acids. The variable domain in full, completed from reference TRBV2 and TRBJ2-3, reads EPEVTQTPSHQVTQMGQEVILRCVPISNHLYFYWYRQILGQKVEFLVSFYNNEISEKSEIFDDQFSVERPDGSNFTLKIRSTKLEDSAMYFCASSAGTDTQYFGPGTRLTVL.